A single T cell receptor beta chain is shown here with its context. As yet, its antigen is unknown. Germline V CDR1 and CDR2: LNHDA, SQIVND (reference sequence). V lost 3 bases to trimming and J lost 0 bases, with 6 bases between them. The CDR3 is 14 amino acids. This sample was taken from a study of beta chain features in type 1 diabetes. Study-wide results and limits: A pattern of fewer insertions and more deletions at VDJ junctions was seen in type 1 diabetes patients. It was possible that PCR favored shorter templates, equally so in patients and controls. There was a moderate but significant shortening of TCRB CDR3s in all four CD4+ subsets of Type 1 diabetes patients.

Investigators reverse transcribed all isolated RNA, so they sequenced expressed TCRB transcripts. The protocol was immunoSEQ multiplex PCR, while the TCRdb copy is restricted to in-frame clones and leaves out a portion. The sample contains 500,000 to 800,000 clones, around 12% of which appear only once. Sorting produced populations that all topped 95% purity. The origin of this receptor is a man aged 30 to 39 with type 1 diabetes. V gene TRBV19 combines with J gene TRBJ1-3; D gene unclear. Sequences were obtained from naive CD4+ T cells from blood. CDR3 in amino acids: CASSIMSSGNTIYF. Written as DNA, the CDR3 is TGTGCCAGTAGTATCATGAGCTCTGGAAACACCATATATTTT.